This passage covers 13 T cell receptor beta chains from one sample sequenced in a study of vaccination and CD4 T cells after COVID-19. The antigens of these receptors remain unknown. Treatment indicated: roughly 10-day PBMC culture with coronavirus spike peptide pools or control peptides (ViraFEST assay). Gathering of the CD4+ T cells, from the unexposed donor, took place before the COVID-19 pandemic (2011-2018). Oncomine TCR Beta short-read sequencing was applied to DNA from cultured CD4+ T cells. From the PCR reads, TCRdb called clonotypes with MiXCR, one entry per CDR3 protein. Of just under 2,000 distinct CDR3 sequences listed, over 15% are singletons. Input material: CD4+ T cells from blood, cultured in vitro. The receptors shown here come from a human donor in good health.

The CDR3 region is CASSPGPYNEQFF. The CDR3 coding sequence is TGTGCCAGCAGCCCGGGACCTTACAATGAGCAGTTCTTC. The chain is built from TRBV7-3 and TRBJ2-1; either TRBD1 or TRBD2 may fit D (5 bases each). The CDR3 runs 13 residues. Germline CDR1 is SGHTA and CDR2 is FQGTGA. Trimming pared 5 bases from V and 4 bases from J, leaving 9 bases between.

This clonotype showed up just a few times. CDR3 residues: CAIRTSGSSNTGELFF. The DNA of the CDR3 is TGTGCCATCAGGACTAGCGGGAGTTCTAACACCGGGGAGCTGTTTTTT. The chain employs TRBV10-3 and TRBJ2-2, with 12 bases aligning to TRBD2. CDR3 length: 16 amino acids. J was trimmed by 2 bases and V by 6 bases; bases with no gene match: 4. The V gene's germline CDR1 is ENHRY and CDR2 SYGVKD.

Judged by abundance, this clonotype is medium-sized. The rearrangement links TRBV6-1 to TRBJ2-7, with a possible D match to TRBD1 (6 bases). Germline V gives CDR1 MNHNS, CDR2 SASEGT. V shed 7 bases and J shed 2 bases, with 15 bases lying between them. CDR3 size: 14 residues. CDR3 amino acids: CASNSLTGTYEQYF. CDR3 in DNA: TGTGCCAGCAATTCATTAACAGGGACCTACGAGCAGTACTTC.

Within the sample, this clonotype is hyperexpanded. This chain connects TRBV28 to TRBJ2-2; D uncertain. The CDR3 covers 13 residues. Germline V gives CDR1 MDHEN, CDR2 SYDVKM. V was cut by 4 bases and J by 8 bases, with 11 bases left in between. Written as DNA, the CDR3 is TGTGCCAGCAGTTCCCGTGGTATAGGGGAGCTGTTTTTT. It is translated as CASSSRGIGELFF.

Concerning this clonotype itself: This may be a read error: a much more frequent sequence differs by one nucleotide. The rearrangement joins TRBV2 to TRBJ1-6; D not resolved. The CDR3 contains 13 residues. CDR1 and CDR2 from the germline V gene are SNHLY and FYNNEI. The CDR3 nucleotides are TGTGCCGGCAGTGAAAACGTTATTTCACCCCTCCACTTT. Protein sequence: CAGSENVISPLHF.

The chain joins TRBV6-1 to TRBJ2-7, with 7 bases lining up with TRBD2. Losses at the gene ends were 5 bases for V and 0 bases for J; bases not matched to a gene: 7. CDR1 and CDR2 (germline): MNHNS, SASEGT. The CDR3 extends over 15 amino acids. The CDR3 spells CASSHTGTISYEQYF. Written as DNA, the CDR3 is TGTGCCAGCAGTCATACCGGGACTATCTCCTACGAGCAGTACTTC.

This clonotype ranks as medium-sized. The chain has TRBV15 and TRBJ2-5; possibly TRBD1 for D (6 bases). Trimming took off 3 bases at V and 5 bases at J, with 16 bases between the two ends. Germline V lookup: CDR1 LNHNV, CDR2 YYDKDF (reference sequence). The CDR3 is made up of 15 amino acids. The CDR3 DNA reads TGTGCCACCAGCAGTGACAGGATAAGGACGGAGACCCAGTACTTC. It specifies CATSSDRIRTETQYF. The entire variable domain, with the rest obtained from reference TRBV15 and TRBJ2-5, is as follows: DAMVIQNPRYQVTQFGKPVTLSCSQTLNHNVMYWYQQKSSQAPKLLFHYYDKDFNNEADTPDNFQSRRPNTSFCFLDIRSPGLGDTAMYLCATSSDRIRTETQYFGPGTRLLVL.

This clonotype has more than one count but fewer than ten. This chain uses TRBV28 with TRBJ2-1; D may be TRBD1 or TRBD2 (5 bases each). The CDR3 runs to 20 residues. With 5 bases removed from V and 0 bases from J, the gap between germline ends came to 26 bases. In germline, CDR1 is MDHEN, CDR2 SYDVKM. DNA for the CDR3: TGTGCCAGCAGTACCGGGGCCCGGCCTAGGGATCGGGGCTCCTACAATGAGCAGTTCTTC. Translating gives CASSTGARPRDRGSYNEQFF. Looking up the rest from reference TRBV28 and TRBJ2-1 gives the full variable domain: DVKVTQSSRYLVKRTGEKVFLECVQDMDHENMFWYRQDPGLGLRLIYFSYDVKMKEKGDIPEGYSVSREKKERFSLILESASTNQTSMYLCASSTGARPRDRGSYNEQFFGPGTRLTVL.

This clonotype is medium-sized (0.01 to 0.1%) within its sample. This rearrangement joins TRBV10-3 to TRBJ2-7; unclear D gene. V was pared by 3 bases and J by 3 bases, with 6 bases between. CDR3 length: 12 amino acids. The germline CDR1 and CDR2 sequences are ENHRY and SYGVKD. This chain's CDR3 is CAISERSYEQYF. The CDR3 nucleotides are TGTGCCATCAGTGAACGGAGCTACGAGCAGTACTTC.

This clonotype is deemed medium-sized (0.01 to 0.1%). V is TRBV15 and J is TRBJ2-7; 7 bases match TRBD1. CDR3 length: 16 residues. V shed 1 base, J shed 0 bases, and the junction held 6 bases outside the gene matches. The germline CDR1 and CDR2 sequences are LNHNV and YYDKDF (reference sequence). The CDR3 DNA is TGTGCCACCAGCAGAGTCTCGACAGGGAGCTCCTACGAGCAGTACTTC. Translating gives CATSRVSTGSSYEQYF.

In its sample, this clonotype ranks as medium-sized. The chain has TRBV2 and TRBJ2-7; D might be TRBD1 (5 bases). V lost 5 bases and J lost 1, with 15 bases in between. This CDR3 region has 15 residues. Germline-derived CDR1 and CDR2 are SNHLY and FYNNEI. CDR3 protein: CASSPRPAGSYEQYF. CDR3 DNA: TGTGCCAGCAGTCCAAGACCAGCAGGGTCCTACGAGCAGTACTTC.

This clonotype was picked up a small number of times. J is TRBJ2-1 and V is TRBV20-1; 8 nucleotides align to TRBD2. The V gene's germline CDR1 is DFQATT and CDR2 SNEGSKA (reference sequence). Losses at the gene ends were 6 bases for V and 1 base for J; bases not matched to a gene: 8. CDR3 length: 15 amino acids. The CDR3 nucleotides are TGCAGTGCGGGACCGGGACTAGAGTCCTACAATGAGCAGTTCTTC. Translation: CSAGPGLESYNEQFF.

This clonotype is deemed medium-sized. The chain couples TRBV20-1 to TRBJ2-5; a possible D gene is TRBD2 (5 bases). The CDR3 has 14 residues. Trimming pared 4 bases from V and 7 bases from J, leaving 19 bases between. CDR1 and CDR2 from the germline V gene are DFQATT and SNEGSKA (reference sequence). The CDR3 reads CSATSPQDFGTQYF. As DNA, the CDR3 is TGCAGTGCTACATCACCTCAGGACTTCGGGACCCAGTACTTC.